The clone carrying this T cell receptor (beta chain) was counted between two and nine times. Its antigen is not known. This record belongs to a study of T cell repertoires in cytomegalovirus infection. Study-level points and caveats: Summed public TCR beta family frequency identified CMV carriers bearing the relevant HLA.

The germline V gene has CDR1 LGHDT and CDR2 YNNKEL (reference sequence). The CDR3 contains 16 residues. V was cut by 4 bases and J by 0 bases, with 13 bases left in between. TCRdb passed the reads through MiXCR, listing each CDR3 protein once. Among about 830,000 distinct CDR3 sequences, around a third were seen once, and the ten largest hold around 12%. V and J are TRBV3-1 and TRBJ2-1, with D unresolved. The TCR sequence derives from a human donor in good health (CMV status not recorded). Some clones in this sample may be carry-over from other donors' samples. The sequences come from cultured CD8+ T cells from PBMCs, collected from culture after CMV antigen stimulation. The CDR3: CASSLSPFSSYNEQFF. As DNA, the CDR3 is TGTGCCAGCAGCCTTAGCCCGTTCAGCTCCTACAATGAGCAGTTCTTC.